This TCR beta chain came from a study of response to subunit inactivated influenza vaccine. The table lists this clonotype with many counts. Its specificity is not known. Findings of the study overall: T cells newly recruited by each seasonal influenza vaccination are few, the authors suggested.

TCRdb reprocessed the RT-PCR reads with MiXCR, giving one entry per CDR3 protein. There are 430,000 or so distinct CDR3 sequences in the sample; about a tenth occur only once, and approximately 12% lies in the top ten. V was clipped by 4 bases and J by 10 bases, with 29 bases between them. CDR3 length equals 17 residues. Germline V gives CDR1 SQVTM, CDR2 ANQGSEA. Sample: PBMCs from blood, taken 40 to 50 days after vaccination. This clonotype was sampled from a man over 45 who received an inactivated influenza vaccine. The chain employs TRBV29-1 and TRBJ2-4, with a possible D match to TRBD1 (5 bases). CDR3 in amino acids: CSVAAGSRRGRKWIQYF. CDR3 coding DNA: TGCAGCGTTGCGGCAGGGTCGCGGCGCGGCAGGAAATGGATTCAGTACTTC.